Below, one T cell receptor (beta chain) is given with its context. Its antigen is still unknown. The sample originates from a study of T cells expressing NK-cell markers. Study-wide background: The TCR beta repertoires were obtained from sorted CD3+CD56+NKG2C+, CD3+CD56+NKG2C- and CD3+CD56-NKG2C+ T cells. Study conclusions and caveats: About 1.0-7.0% of CD8+ T cells in six or seven donors belonged to dominant NKG2C+ clonotypes. Whether the expanded NKG2C+ T cell clones recognized HCMV remained unclear.

The CDR3 covers 15 residues. Germline V gene lookup returns CDR1 DFQATT and CDR2 SNEGSKA (reference sequence). For TCR beta, cDNA was produced by 5'RACE template switching with UMIs. No DNA is given; TCRdb re-called the 5' RACE reads and lists each CDR3 protein once. In all, the sample yields hundreds of thousands of distinct CDR3 sequences. The sequenced sample consisted of blood T cells: a sorted CD56 or NKG2C T cell subset, CD4+ or CD8+ T cells, or bulk PBMC T cells (not recorded which). V is TRBV20-1 and J is TRBJ2-4; absent DNA, TCRdb's TRBD1 call cannot be checked. The clonotype was recovered from a man aged 18-69 years in good health. CDR3 sequence reads: CSASSGGIAKNIQYF.